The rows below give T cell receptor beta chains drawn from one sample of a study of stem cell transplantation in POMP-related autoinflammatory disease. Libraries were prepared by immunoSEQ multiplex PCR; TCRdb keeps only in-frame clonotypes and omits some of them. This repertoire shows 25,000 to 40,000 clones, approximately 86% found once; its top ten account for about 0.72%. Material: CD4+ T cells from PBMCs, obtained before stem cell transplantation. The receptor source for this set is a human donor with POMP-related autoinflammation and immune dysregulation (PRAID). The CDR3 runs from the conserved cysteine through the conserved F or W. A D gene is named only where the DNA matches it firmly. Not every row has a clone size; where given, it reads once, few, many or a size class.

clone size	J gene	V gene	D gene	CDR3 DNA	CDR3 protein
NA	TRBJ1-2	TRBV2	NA	TGTGCCAGCAGTGATGCGGGGAGCGCTGGTGGCTACACCTTC	CASSDAGSAGGYTF
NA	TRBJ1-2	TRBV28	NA	TGTGCCAGCAGTTTTCGACGGCTCTATGGCTACACCTTC	CASSFRRLYGYTF
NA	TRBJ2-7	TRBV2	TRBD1	TGTGCCAGCAGAGCGGACAGGGGATACGAGCAGTACTTC	CASRADRGYEQYF
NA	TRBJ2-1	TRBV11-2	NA	TGTGCCAGCAGCTTGCTACTAGCAGGTGTCGATGAGCAGTTCTTC	CASSLLLAGVDEQFF
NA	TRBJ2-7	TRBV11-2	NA	TGTGCCAGCAGCTTAGTAGCCAGGGGGGGCGAGCAGTACTTC	CASSLVARGGEQYF
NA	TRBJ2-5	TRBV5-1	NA	TGCGCCAGCAGCCCGAGGACCCAAGAGACCCAGTACTTC	CASSPRTQETQYF
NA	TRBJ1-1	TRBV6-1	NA	TGTGCCAGCAGTGAAGCCGGGAACACTGAAGCTTTCTTT	CASSEAGNTEAFF
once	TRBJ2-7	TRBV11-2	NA	TGTGCCAGCAGCCCACGGACAGCCGCCTACGAGCAGTACTTC	CASSPRTAAYEQYF
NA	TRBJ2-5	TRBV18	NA	TGTGCCAGCTCACCATCGGGGCGCGAGGAGACCCAGTACTTC	CASSPSGREETQYF
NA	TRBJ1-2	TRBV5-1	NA	TGCGCCAGCAGCTTTGACAGGCGAGGCTACACCTTC	CASSFDRRGYTF
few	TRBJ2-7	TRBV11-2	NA	TGTGCCAGCAGCTTAGCGTTCGGATTCGCAGGGTACTTC	CASSLAFGFAGYF
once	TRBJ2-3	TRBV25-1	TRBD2	TGTGCCAGCAGTCGGGACTACACAGATACGCAGTATTTT	CASSRDYTDTQYF
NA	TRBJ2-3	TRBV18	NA	TGTGCCAGCTCAGTCACGGGGCGAGATACGCAGTATTTT	CASSVTGRDTQYF
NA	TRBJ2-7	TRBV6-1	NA	TGTGCCAGCAGTGACTACGAGCAGTACTTC	CASSDYEQYF
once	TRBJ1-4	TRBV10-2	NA	TGCGCCAGCAGTAGTAGCGGGGGCGAAGGACTGTTTTTT	CASSSSGGEGLFF
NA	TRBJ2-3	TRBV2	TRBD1	TGTGCCAGTATACCGGGACAGACATGGGGTACGCAGTATTTT	CASIPGQTWGTQYF
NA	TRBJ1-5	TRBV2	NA	TGTGCCAGCAGTGATAGGGGGGGCGATCAGCCCCAGCATTTT	CASSDRGGDQPQHF
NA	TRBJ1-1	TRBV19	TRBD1	TGTGCCAGTAGTATAACAGGGGGGATGGACACTGAAGCTTTCTTT	CASSITGGMDTEAFF
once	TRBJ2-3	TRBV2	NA	TGTGCCAGCAGTTTGTCCTGGGGGGGCACAGATACGCAGTATTTT	CASSLSWGGTDTQYF
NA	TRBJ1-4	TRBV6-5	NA	TGTGCCAGCAGCGAGGGAGGAGGTGAAAAACTGTTTTTT	CASSEGGGEKLFF
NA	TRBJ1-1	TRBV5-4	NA	TGTGCCAGCAGCTTTAGGAACACTGAAGCTTTCTTT	CASSFRNTEAFF
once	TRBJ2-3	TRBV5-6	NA	TGTGCCAGCAGCTTCTACAGGGGACTCAACACAGATACGCAGTATTTT	CASSFYRGLNTDTQYF
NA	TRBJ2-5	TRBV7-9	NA	TGTGCCAGCAGCTTGGCCGGGGGCGGAGAGACCCAGTACTTC	CASSLAGGGETQYF
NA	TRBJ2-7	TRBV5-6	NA	TGTGCCAGCAGCTTGCACGCCCCGGGGGAGCAGTACTTC	CASSLHAPGEQYF
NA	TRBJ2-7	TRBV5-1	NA	TGCGCCAGCAGGCCCCGGGACAAATCCTACGAGCAGTACTTC	CASRPRDKSYEQYF
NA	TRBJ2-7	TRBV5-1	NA	TGCGCCAGCAGCTTGGCGGGGCTGGCCAACGAGCAGTACTTC	CASSLAGLANEQYF
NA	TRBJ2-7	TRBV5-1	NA	TGCGCCAGCAGCTTGACGGGACAAGGGGGACACGAGCAGTACTTC	CASSLTGQGGHEQYF
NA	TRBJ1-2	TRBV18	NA	TGTGCCAGCTCACCACAAGTCGGCAGCACTAACTATGGCTACACCTTC	CASSPQVGSTNYGYTF
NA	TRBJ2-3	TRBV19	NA	TGTGCCAGTAGTCTTAGACAGGTTTCCACAGATACGCAGTATTTT	CASSLRQVSTDTQYF
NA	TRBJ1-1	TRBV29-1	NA	TGCAGCACCCGGGACCTACTGAACACTGAAGCTTTCTTT	CSTRDLLNTEAFF
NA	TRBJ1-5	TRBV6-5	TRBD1	TGTGCCAGCAGGCTGACAGGGATAGGCAATCAGCCCCAGCATTTT	CASRLTGIGNQPQHF
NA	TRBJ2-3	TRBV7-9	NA	TGTGCCAGCAGCTTAGGTTCAAAATCGACAGATACGCAGTATTTT	CASSLGSKSTDTQYF
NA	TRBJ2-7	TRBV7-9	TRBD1	TGTGCCAGCAGCCCGGGACAGGGAGTTCCCCGGCTTTCCTACGAGCAGTACTTC	CASSPGQGVPRLSYEQYF
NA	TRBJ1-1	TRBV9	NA	TGTGCCAGCAGCCCCCAAGGAGGGACTGAAGCTTTCTTT	CASSPQGGTEAFF
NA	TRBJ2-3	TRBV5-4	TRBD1	TGTGCCAGCAGCTTGCTCGCGGGACAGGGCACAGATACGCAGTATTTT	CASSLLAGQGTDTQYF
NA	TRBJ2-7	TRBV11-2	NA	TGTGCCAGCAGCTTAGCGGGGTCCTACGAGCAGTACTTC	CASSLAGSYEQYF
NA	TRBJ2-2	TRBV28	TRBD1	TGTGCCAGCAGCGACACAGGGGTCACCGGGGAGCTGTTTTTT	CASSDTGVTGELFF
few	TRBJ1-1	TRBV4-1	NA	TGCGCCAGCAGCCAAGATCAGGACCAGAAAGCTTTCTTT	CASSQDQDQKAFF
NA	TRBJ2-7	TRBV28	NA	TGTGCCAGCAGTTTAAGTGGAAGGGTCTACGAGCAGTACTTC	CASSLSGRVYEQYF
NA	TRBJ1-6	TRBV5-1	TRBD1	TGCGCCAGCAGCTTGCGGACAGGGCAGGGGTCACCCCTCCACTTT	CASSLRTGQGSPLHF
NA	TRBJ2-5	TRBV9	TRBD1	TGTGCCAGCAGCGCGGACAGGGGGCTTGAGACCCAGTACTTC	CASSADRGLETQYF
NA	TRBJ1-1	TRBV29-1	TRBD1	TGCAGCGTTGACCAACAGGGGGTTAGTGATGAAGCTTTCTTT	CSVDQQGVSDEAFF